This passage covers 5 T cell receptor beta chains from one sample sequenced in a study of T cells in Graves' hyperthyroidism and ophthalmopathy. The CDR3 regions of TCR beta were amplified from RNA transcripts. The HTBI primer set served for first-round RT-PCR of the TCR CDR3. Via MiXCR, TCRdb re-called the multiplex PCR reads, giving one row per CDR3 protein. This table holds about 380,000 distinct CDR3 sequences, around 20% found once. Sequenced: blood. The source is a man aged 18-30 years with Graves' ophthalmopathy.

On this clonotype: One end of the junction fails to match germline, which may point to a read error. The chain joins TRBV27 to TRBJ2-7; 9 bases align to TRBD1. Germline lookup yields CDR1 MNHEY and CDR2 SMNVEV (reference sequence). The CDR3 runs 15 residues. CDR3 residues: CASSPGQGLSYGQYF. The CDR3 nucleotides read TGTGCCAGCAGTCCGGGACAGGGACTCTCCTACGGGCAGTACTTC.

In this sample, this clonotype turned up a few times. The genes are TRBV15 and TRBJ2-7; no firm D call. Germline V gives CDR1 LNHNV, CDR2 YYDKDF (reference sequence). This CDR3 spans 13 amino acids. Trimming pared 0 bases from V and 6 bases from J, leaving 9 bases between. CDR3 sequence reads: CATSREVFSEQYF. The CDR3 DNA follows: TGTGCCACCAGCAGAGAAGTTTTCAGCGAGCAGTACTTC.

This clonotype was seen more than once but under ten times. The V and J genes are TRBV20-1 and TRBJ1-6; TRBD1 aligns across 8 bases. The germline V gene encodes CDR1 DFQATT and CDR2 SNEGSKA (reference sequence). CDR3 length: 15 residues. Trimming removed 3 bases from V and 10 bases from J; junction bases left unmatched: 11. CDR3 sequence: CSARTGAGKGSPLHF. The CDR3 DNA reads as TGCAGTGCTAGGACAGGGGCGGGTAAAGGATCACCCCTCCACTTT.

This clonotype was seen at least ten times. The V and J genes are TRBV28 and TRBJ1-4; D is unresolved. Looked up from germline, CDR1 is MDHEN and CDR2 is SYDVKM. The germline V and J ends were trimmed by 6 bases and 3 bases, with 14 bases remaining between them. This CDR3 has 15 residues. The CDR3 is CASSQPRAANEKLFF. The CDR3 bases are TGTGCCAGCAGCCAACCAAGGGCGGCTAATGAAAAACTGTTTTTT. The full variable domain, rest sourced from reference TRBV28 and TRBJ1-4, is DVKVTQSSRYLVKRTGEKVFLECVQDMDHENMFWYRQDPGLGLRLIYFSYDVKMKEKGDIPEGYSVSREKKERFSLILESASTNQTSMYLCASSQPRAANEKLFFGSGTQLSVL.

Remarks on this clonotype: A much larger clone differs from this one at a single base, so this may be a read error. Here the CDR3 reads CASSRATGYSGNTIYF. CDR3 DNA: TGTGCCAGCAGTCGAGCCACAGGGTATTCTGGAAACACCATATATTTT. This chain links TRBV12-3 or TRBV12-4 with TRBJ1-3, with D possibly matching TRBD1 (6 bases). Deletions cut 5 bases from V and 1 base from J, with 15 bases between. This CDR3 region has 16 residues.